This T cell receptor (beta chain) was captured in a study of T cells in Graves' hyperthyroidism and ophthalmopathy. Uncontrolled infection, other autoimmune disease, pregnancy or lactation excluded patients. The PBMCs studied were ones that came from roughly 11 ml fresh peripheral blood. Amplification of TCR beta CDR3 regions was performed using RNA transcripts as template. HTBI primers were employed in a first-round RT-PCR of the TCR CDR3. TCRdb reprocessed the multiplex PCR reads via MiXCR and lists one record per CDR3 protein. Of 200,000 to 250,000 distinct CDR3 sequences listed, roughly a sixth are singletons. This clonotype was detected ten times or more. What it recognizes is unknown. J gave up 4 bases and V 5 bases, and 1 base lay outside the gene matches. Per germline, CDR1 GTSNPN and CDR2 SVGIG (reference sequence). The length of the CDR3 is 13 residues. Study conclusions and caveats: Most expanded thyroid clonotypes above 0.001 also appeared in blood.

The sample consisted of blood. This clonotype originated in a man aged 45-65 years with Graves' hyperthyroidism. The chain recombines TRBV30 with TRBJ2-3, with 12 bases lining up with TRBD1. CDR3 residues: CAWGTGGSDTQYF. As DNA, the CDR3 is TGTGCCTGGGGGACAGGGGGCTCAGATACGCAGTATTTT.